This T cell receptor (beta chain) emerged from a study of blood T cell repertoires in COVID-19. Using immunoSEQ multiplex PCR, the repertoire was profiled, and TCRdb retains in-frame clones only, with some absent. The top ten clones hold around 0.83% of a sample with approximately 240,000 clones, around nine tenths of them seen once. The germline CDR1 and CDR2 sequences are LNHNV and YYDKDF (reference sequence). The CDR3 totals 15 residues. The ends were cut back, 2 bases at V and 2 bases at J, with 9 bases in the middle. The sequenced sample consisted of peripheral blood. J is TRBJ1-4 and V is TRBV15; D may be TRBD1 (5 bases). This TCR was sampled from a man in his thirties or forties with COVID-19, enrolled during active disease. CDR3 in DNA: TGTGCCACCAGCAGAACCCAGGGCACTAATGAAAAACTGTTTTTT. Protein product: CATSRTQGTNEKLFF.